This T cell receptor (beta chain) was captured in a study of regulatory T cells in long-lasting Graves disease. The study's findings and limits: With persistent disease, TRBV28, TRBJ1-2 and TRBJ2-5 were the favored segments. Persistent patients shared thousands of public clonotypes among themselves. Newly diagnosed patients shared fewer, at nearly 1,000.

V lost 3 bases and J lost 2, with 14 bases in between. The CDR3 length is 16 residues. Specified time point: persistent/refractory GD, antithyroid drugs over 5 years with positive TRAb. TCR sequences were obtained from RNA taken from PBMCs. Comments on this clonotype: The antigen is not known.

iRepertoire HTBI primers and Arm-PCR of CDR3 regions built TCR beta libraries. Study processing details: Identified across the samples were over 50 TRBV segments and about 14 TRBJ segments. MiXCR, run by TCRdb on the multiplex PCR reads, gives a single entry per CDR3 protein. The V and J calls were not made by the authors but by TCRdb's processing. The repertoire has 500,000 to 700,000 distinct CDR3 sequences, 25% to 30% of them found once; the top ten carry about 42%. The rearrangement joins TRBV12-3 or TRBV12-4 to TRBJ1-5; unclear D gene. The source material was peripheral blood mononuclear cells (PBMCs), sampled when the disease was refractory, from a patient treated with antithyroid drugs. The TCR comes from a female donor with Graves disease. This chain's CDR3 is CASSLRGWEGNQPQHF. In nucleotides, the CDR3 is TGTGCCAGCAGTTTGAGAGGGTGGGAAGGCAATCAGCCCCAGCATTTT.